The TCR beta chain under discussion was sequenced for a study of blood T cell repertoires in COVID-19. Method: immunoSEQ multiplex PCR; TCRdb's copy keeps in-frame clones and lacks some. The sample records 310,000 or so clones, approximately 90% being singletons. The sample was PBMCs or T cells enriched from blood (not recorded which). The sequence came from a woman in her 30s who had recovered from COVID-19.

The CDR3 reads CAWSAISRAAANYGYTF. CDR3 nucleotide sequence: TGTGCCTGGAGTGCCATCTCGCGGGCAGCCGCTAACTATGGCTACACCTTC. J is TRBJ1-2 and V is TRBV30; the D is unclear. Germline-derived CDR1 and CDR2 are GTSNPN and SVGIG (reference sequence). V shed 1 base and J shed 0 bases, with 18 bases lying between them. This CDR3 spans 17 amino acids.